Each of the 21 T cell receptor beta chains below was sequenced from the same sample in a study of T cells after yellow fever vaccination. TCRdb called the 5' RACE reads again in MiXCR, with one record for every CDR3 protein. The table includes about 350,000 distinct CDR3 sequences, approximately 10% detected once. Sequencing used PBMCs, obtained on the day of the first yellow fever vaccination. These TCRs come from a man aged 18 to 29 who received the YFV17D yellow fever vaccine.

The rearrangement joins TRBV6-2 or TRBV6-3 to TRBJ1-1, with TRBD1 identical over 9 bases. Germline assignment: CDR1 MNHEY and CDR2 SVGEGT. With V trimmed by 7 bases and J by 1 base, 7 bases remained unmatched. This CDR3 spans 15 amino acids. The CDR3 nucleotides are TGTGCCAGCACTAAGGTGGGACAGGGGAACACTGAAGCTTTCTTT. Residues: CASTKVGQGNTEAFF.

The CDR3 loop is CASSYWDSPFREHF. DNA for the CDR3: TGTGCCAGCAGTTACTGGGACAGCCCTTTCAGAGAGCATTTT. The J gene is TRBJ1-5, the V gene TRBV6-5; 7 bases are a match to TRBD1. V gave up 1 base and J gave up 14 bases; unmatched junction bases: 11. The CDR3 extends over 14 amino acids. The germline V gene encodes CDR1 MNHEY and CDR2 SVGAGI.

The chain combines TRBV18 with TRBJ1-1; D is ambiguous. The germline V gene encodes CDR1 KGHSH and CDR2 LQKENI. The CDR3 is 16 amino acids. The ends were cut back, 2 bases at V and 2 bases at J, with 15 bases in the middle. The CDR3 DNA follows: TGTGCCAGCTCACCAAACGATATTGGGCTCAACACTGAAGCTTTCTTT. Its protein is CASSPNDIGLNTEAFF. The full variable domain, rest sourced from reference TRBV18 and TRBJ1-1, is NAGVMQNPRHLVRRRGQEARLRCSPMKGHSHVYWYRQLPEEGLKFMVYLQKENIIDESGMPKERFSAEFPKEGPSILRIQQVVRGDSAAYFCASSPNDIGLNTEAFFGQGTRLTVV.

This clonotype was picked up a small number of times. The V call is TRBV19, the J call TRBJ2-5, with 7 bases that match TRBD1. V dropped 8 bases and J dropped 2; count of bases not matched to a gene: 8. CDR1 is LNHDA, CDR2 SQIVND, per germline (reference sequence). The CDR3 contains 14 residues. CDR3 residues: CASERDRAQETQYF. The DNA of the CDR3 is TGTGCCAGTGAAAGAGACAGGGCGCAAGAGACCCAGTACTTC.

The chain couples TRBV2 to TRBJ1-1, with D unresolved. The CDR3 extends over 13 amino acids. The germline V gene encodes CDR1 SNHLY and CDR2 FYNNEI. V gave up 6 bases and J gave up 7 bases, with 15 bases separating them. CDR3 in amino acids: CASSRRREGEAFF. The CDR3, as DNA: TGTGCCAGCAGCCGACGTCGGGAGGGTGAAGCTTTCTTT.

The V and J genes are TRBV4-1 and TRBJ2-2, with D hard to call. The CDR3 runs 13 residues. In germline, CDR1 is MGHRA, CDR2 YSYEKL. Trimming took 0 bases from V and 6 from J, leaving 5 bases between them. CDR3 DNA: TGCGCCAGCAGCCAAGAAATTCCCGGGGAGCTGTTTTTT. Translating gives CASSQEIPGELFF.

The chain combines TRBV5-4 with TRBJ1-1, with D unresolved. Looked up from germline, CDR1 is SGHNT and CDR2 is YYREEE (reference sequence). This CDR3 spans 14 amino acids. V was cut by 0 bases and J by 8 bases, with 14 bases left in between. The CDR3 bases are TGTGCCAGCAGCTTGGACCCCTCCCGGTGGGAAGCTTTCTTT. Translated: CASSLDPSRWEAFF.

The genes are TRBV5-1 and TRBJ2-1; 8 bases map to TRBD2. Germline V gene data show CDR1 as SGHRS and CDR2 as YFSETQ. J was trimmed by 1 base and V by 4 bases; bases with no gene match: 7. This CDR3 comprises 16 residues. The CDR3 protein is CASSTLAGSSYNEQFF. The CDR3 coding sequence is TGCGCCAGCAGCACCTTAGCGGGGAGTTCCTACAATGAGCAGTTCTTC.

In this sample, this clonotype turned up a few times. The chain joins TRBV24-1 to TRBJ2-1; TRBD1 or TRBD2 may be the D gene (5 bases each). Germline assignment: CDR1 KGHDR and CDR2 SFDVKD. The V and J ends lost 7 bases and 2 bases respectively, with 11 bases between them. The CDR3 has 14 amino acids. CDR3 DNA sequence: TGTGCCACCAGCAATTCGGGACCCTACAATGAGCAGTTCTTC. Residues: CATSNSGPYNEQFF.

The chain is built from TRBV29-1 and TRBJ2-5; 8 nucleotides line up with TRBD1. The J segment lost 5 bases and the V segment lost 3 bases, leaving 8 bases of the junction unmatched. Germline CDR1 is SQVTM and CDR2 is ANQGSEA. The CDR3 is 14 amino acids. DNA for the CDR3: TGCAGCGTTGATCGGCAGGGGGCGAGCGAGACCCAGTACTTC. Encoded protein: CSVDRQGASETQYF.

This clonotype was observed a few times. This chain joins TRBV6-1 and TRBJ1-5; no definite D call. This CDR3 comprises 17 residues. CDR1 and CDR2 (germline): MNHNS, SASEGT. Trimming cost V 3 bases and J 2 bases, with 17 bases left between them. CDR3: CASSDRGRVRGNQPQHF. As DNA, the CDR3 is TGTGCCAGCAGTGATCGCGGTAGGGTACGGGGCAATCAGCCCCAGCATTTT.

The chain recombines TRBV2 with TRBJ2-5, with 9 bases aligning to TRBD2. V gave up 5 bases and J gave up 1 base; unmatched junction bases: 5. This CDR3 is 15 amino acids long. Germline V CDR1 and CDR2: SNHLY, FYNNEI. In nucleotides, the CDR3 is TGTGCCAGCAGTCCTAGCGGGGCCTTCCAAGAGACCCAGTACTTC. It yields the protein CASSPSGAFQETQYF.

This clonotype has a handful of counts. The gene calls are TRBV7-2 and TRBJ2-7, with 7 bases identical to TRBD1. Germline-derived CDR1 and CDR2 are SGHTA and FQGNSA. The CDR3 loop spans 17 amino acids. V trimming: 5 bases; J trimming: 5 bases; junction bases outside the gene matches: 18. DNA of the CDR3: TGTGCCAGCAGCACAGACAGGGTAAAAGGTTTGGGCGACGAGCAGTACTTC. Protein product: CASSTDRVKGLGDEQYF.

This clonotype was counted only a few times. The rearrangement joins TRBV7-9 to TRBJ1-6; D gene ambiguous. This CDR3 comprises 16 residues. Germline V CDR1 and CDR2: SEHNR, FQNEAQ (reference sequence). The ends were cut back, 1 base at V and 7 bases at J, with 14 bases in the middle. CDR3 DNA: TGTGCCAGCAGCTTAGAGGGTGGCCCGGAAAATTCACCCCTCCACTTT. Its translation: CASSLEGGPENSPLHF.

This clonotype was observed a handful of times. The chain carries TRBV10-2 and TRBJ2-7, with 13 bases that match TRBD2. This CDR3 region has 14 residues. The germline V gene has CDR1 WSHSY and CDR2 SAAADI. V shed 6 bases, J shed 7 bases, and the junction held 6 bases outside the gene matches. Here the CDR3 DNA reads TGCGCCAGCAGAACTAGCGGGGGGGCCGGGGAGCAGTACGTC. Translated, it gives CASRTSGGAGEQYV.

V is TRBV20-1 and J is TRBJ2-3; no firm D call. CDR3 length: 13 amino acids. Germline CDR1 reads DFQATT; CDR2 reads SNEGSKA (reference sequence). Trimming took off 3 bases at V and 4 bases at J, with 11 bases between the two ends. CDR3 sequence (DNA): TGCAGTGCTAGGACCCTAGGCCCAGATACGCAGTATTTT. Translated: CSARTLGPDTQYF.

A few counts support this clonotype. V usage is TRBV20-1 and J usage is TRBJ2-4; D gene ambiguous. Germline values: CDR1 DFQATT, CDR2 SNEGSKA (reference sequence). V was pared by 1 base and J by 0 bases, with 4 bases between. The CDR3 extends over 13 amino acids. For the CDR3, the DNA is TGCAGTGCTAGAGTTCTAGCCAAAAACATTCAGTACTTC. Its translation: CSARVLAKNIQYF.

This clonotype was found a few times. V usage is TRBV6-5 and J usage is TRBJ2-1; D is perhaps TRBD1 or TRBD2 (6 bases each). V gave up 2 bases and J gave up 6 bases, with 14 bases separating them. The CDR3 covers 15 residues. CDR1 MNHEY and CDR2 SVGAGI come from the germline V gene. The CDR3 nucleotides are TGTGCCAGCAGTTACAGGGGGGCCCGGGGCAATGAGCAGTTCTTC. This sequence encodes CASSYRGARGNEQFF.

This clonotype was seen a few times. CDR3 region: CASSLRGTTQETQYF. Written as DNA, the CDR3 is TGTGCCAGCAGTTTACGGGGGACCACTCAAGAGACCCAGTACTTC. J is TRBJ2-5 and V is TRBV12-3 or TRBV12-4; the D gene is possibly TRBD2 (6 bases). This CDR3 is built from 15 residues. V was shortened by 2 bases and J by 2 bases, with 12 bases between the two germline ends.

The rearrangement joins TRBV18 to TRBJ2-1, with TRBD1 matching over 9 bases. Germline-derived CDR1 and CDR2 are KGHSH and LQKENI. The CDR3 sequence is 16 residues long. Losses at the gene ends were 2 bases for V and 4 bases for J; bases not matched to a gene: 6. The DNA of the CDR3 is TGTGCCAGCTCACCAAGTGACAGGGGGAGGTACAATGAGCAGTTCTTC. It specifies CASSPSDRGRYNEQFF.

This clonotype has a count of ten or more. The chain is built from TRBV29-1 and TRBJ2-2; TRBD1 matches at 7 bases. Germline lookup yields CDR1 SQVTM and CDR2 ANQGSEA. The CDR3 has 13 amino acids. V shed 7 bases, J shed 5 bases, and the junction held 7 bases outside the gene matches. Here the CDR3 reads CSAQGVYTGELFF. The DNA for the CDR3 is TGCAGCGCGCAGGGGGTTTATACCGGGGAGCTGTTTTTT.